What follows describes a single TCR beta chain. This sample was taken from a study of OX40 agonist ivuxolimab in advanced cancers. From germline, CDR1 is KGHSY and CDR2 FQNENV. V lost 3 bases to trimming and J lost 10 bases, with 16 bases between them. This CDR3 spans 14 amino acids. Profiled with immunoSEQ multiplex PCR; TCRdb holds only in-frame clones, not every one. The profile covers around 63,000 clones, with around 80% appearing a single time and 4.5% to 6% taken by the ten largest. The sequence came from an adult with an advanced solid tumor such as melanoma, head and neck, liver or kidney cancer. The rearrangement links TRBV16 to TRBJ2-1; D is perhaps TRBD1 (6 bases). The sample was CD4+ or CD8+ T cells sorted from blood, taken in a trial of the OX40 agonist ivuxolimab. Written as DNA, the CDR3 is TGTGCCAGCAGCCATTCGCTAGGGGGTCGAGAGCAGTTCTTC. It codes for CASSHSLGGREQFF.